This T cell receptor (beta chain) was sequenced in a study of regulatory T cells in long-lasting Graves disease. Study in general: Graves' patients diagnosed newly had used antithyroid drugs under 3 months.

CDR3 size: 15 residues. Germline V CDR1 and CDR2: SEHNR, FQNEAQ (reference sequence). V shed 4 bases and J shed 4 bases, with 17 bases lying between them. Described time point: newly diagnosed GD, antithyroid drugs for less than 3 months. There was RNA extracted from PBMCs, and the TCR library was made from it. The authors drew patients from an endocrinology department in Xi'an, China. CDR3 regions were amplified by Arm-PCR using iRepertoire HTBI primers to build TCR beta libraries. TCRdb used MiXCR to reprocess the multiplex PCR reads, holding one entry per CDR3 protein. Among roughly 560,000 distinct CDR3 sequences listed, about 16% were seen once. These data were also filed under a second study, of T cells in Graves' hyperthyroidism and ophthalmopathy.

The sample was peripheral blood mononuclear cells (PBMCs), taken at new diagnosis, from a patient treated with antithyroid drugs. This sequence joins TRBV7-9 and TRBJ2-7, with D perhaps matching TRBD1 (8 bases). This TCR was sampled from a woman aged 40-65 years with Graves disease. DNA of the CDR3: TGTGCCAGCAGCTCTTACAGGGGGGGGCTTTACGAGCAGTACTTC. Encoded protein: CASSSYRGGLYEQYF.